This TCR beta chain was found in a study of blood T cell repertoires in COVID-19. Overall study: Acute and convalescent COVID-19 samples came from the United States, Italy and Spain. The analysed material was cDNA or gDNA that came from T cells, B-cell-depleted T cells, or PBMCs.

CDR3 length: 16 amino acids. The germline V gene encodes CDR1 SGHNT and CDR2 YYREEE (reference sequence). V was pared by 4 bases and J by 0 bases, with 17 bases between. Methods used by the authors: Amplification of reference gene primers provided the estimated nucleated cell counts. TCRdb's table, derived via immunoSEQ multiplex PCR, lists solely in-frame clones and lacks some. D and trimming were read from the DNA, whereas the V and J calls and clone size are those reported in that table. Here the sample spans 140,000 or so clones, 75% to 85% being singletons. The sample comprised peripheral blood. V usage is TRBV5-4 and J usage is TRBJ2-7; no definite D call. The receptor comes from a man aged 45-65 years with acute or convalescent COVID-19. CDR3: CASSLNLGLSSYEQYF. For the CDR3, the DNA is TGTGCCAGCAGCCTCAACCTAGGCCTAAGCTCCTACGAGCAGTACTTC.